These 31 T cell receptor beta chains share one sample of origin, sequenced in a study of T-cell reconstitution after alpha-beta-depleted transplantation in children (dated by TCRdb to the mid-2010s). The treatment or condition label, read with the paper, signifies: allogeneic hematopoietic cell transplantation with graft depleted of TCRalphabeta T cells and CD19 B cells. The method was PCR. The data were produced on an Illumina HiSeq 2500. TCR libraries were prepared with molecular barcoding, using unique molecular identifiers to normalize TCRbeta repertoire quantification. The public reads were run again by TCRdb, first through fastp at Q25 and then through MiXCR, and only productive beta chains were kept. Every entry covers one CDR3 protein and lists the most common genes and DNA from its rows. A total of approximately 350,000 distinct CDR3 sequences appear in this sample, 15% to 20% of them only once. Jointly, the top ten make up roughly two fifths of the sample.

The sequencing here drew on PBMCs, mostly from graft donor cells, taken 360 days after TCRalphabeta/CD19-depleted stem cell transplant. The receptors shown here come from a male patient between 2 and 9 years old who had a stem cell transplant for acute lymphoblastic leukemia, so the T cells may come from the graft donor.

This clonotype has a handful of counts. The chain has TRBV6-5 and TRBJ2-3, with a possible D match to TRBD1 (5 bases). The V and J ends lost 4 bases and 0 bases respectively, with 14 bases between them. The CDR3 length is 16 residues. From germline, CDR1 is MNHEY and CDR2 SVGAGI. The CDR3 is CASSSRTLTSTDTQYF. The CDR3 nucleotides are TGTGCCAGCAGTTCCCGGACATTGACGAGCACAGATACGCAGTATTTT.

This clonotype was counted only a few times. V and J are TRBV3-1 and TRBJ1-5, with D perhaps matching TRBD1 (5 bases). Trimming pared 4 bases from V and 6 bases from J, leaving 16 bases between. The CDR3 contains 15 residues. Germline V gene lookup returns CDR1 LGHDT and CDR2 YNNKEL (reference sequence). DNA of the CDR3: TGTGCCAGCAGCCCAGGCTTAGGGGCAAGTCAGCCCCAGCATTTT. This codes for CASSPGLGASQPQHF.

This clonotype appeared a few times. The chain recombines TRBV5-1 with TRBJ2-1; weak D call: TRBD2 (5 bases). The CDR3 has 16 residues. Deletions cut 0 bases from V and 6 bases from J, with 16 bases between. CDR1 is SGHRS, CDR2 YFSETQ, per germline. CDR3 nucleotide sequence: TGCGCCAGCAGCTTGGTTATTAGCCAAGGAGGCAATGAGCAGTTCTTC. The encoded protein is CASSLVISQGGNEQFF.

The sample holds many counts of this clonotype. The chain carries TRBV7-9 and TRBJ2-3, with no clear D. Trimming cost V 2 bases and J 2 bases, with 8 bases left between them. There are 14 residues in the CDR3. Germline CDR1 SEHNR, CDR2 FQNEAQ (reference sequence). CDR3 residues: CASSLLSVTDTQYF. The CDR3 DNA is TGTGCCAGCAGCTTACTGAGCGTCACAGATACGCAGTATTTT.

The chain combines TRBV5-1 with TRBJ2-2; perhaps TRBD2 as D (6 bases). Germline V gene data show CDR1 as SGHRS and CDR2 as YFSETQ. CDR3 size: 16 residues. The V gene lost 1 base and the J gene lost 0 bases, with 10 bases spanning the gap. CDR3 loop: CASSLRLATNTGELFF. The CDR3 DNA follows: TGCGCCAGCAGCTTGAGGCTAGCGACGAACACCGGGGAGCTGTTTTTT.

The chain employs TRBV12-3 or TRBV12-4 and TRBJ2-1; 7 bases map to TRBD2. CDR3 length: 12 residues. The ends lost 6 bases at V and 8 bases at J; junction bases unmatched: 4. CDR3 protein: CASRETSYEQFF. The CDR3 bases are TGTGCCAGCAGGGAGACTAGCTATGAGCAGTTCTTC.

Many counts were recorded for this clonotype. This chain connects TRBV29-1 to TRBJ2-1, with 10 bases aligning to TRBD2. CDR1 and CDR2 (germline): SQVTM, ANQGSEA. The CDR3 loop spans 14 amino acids. V gave up 6 bases and J gave up 2 bases; unmatched junction bases: 4. CDR3 in amino acids: CSVTGTSAYNEQFF. CDR3 bases: TGCAGCGTGACTGGGACTAGCGCCTACAATGAGCAGTTCTTC.

The J gene is TRBJ2-7, the V gene TRBV28, with a possible D match to TRBD1 (5 bases). This CDR3 spans 13 amino acids. Trimming pared 5 bases from V and 3 bases from J, leaving 11 bases between. Per germline, CDR1 MDHEN and CDR2 SYDVKM. This chain's CDR3 is CASSDRPFYEQYF. As DNA, the CDR3 is TGTGCCAGCAGTGACAGACCGTTCTACGAGCAGTACTTC. The full variable domain, in which reference TRBV28 and TRBJ2-7 provide the parts outside the CDR3, is DVKVTQSSRYLVKRTGEKVFLECVQDMDHENMFWYRQDPGLGLRLIYFSYDVKMKEKGDIPEGYSVSREKKERFSLILESASTNQTSMYLCASSDRPFYEQYFGPGTRLTVT.

This chain uses TRBV7-8 with TRBJ1-1; weak D call: TRBD1 (6 bases). The V gene lost 2 bases and the J gene lost 1 base, with 20 bases spanning the gap. Germline V CDR1 and CDR2: SGHVS, FQNEAQ. The CDR3 is 18 amino acids. The CDR3 is CASSLLGGTGSGNTEAFF. CDR3 bases: TGTGCCAGCAGCTTATTAGGGGGGACGGGGTCGGGGAACACTGAAGCTTTCTTT.

The V and J genes are TRBV5-6 and TRBJ2-5; weak D call: TRBD2 (6 bases). This CDR3 has 15 amino acids. Between the trimmed V and J ends, which lost 0 bases and 5 bases, there was a span of 14 bases. The germline V gene encodes CDR1 SGHDT and CDR2 YYEEEE. This CDR3 reads CASSLAGSAVETQYF. DNA of the CDR3: TGTGCCAGCAGCTTGGCCGGGAGTGCTGTGGAGACCCAGTACTTC.

In its sample, this clonotype was seen a few times. The V and J genes are TRBV29-1 and TRBJ2-1; D is ambiguous. The V gene's germline CDR1 is SQVTM and CDR2 ANQGSEA. This CDR3 is built from 13 residues. V dropped 7 bases and J dropped 3 bases, with 13 bases sitting between them. The CDR3: CSARTEHYNEQFF. In DNA, the CDR3 is TGCAGCGCTCGGACCGAACACTACAATGAGCAGTTCTTC.

In this sample, this clonotype turned up many times. The rearrangement links TRBV29-1 to TRBJ2-1; possibly TRBD1 for D (5 bases). V gave up 4 bases and J gave up 10 bases, with 11 bases separating them. This CDR3 spans 11 amino acids. CDR1 and CDR2 (germline): SQVTM, ANQGSEA. CDR3 nucleotides: TGCAGCGTTGGGGGCCTTTTCGAGCAGTTCTTC. Protein sequence: CSVGGLFEQFF.

This clonotype was seen only a few times. The gene calls are TRBV5-1 and TRBJ2-1, with D possibly TRBD2 on 6 matching bases. CDR3 length: 15 residues. CDR1 SGHRS and CDR2 YFSETQ come from the germline V gene. Trimming stripped 0 bases from V and 8 bases from J, with 15 bases between. The DNA for the CDR3 is TGCGCCAGCAGCTTGGAAGCCGGGAGCGGGTATGAGCAGTTCTTC. This gives the protein CASSLEAGSGYEQFF. The full variable domain, with the rest looked up from reference TRBV5-1 and TRBJ2-1, is KAGVTQTPRYLIKTRGQQVTLSCSPISGHRSVSWYQQTPGQGLQFLFEYFSETQRNKGNFPGRFSGRQFSNSRSEMNVSTLELGDSALYLCASSLEAGSGYEQFFGPGTRLTVL.

This chain uses TRBV20-1 with TRBJ2-3, with 9 bases lining up with TRBD2. Germline V lookup: CDR1 DFQATT, CDR2 SNEGSKA (reference sequence). V dropped 6 bases and J dropped 5; count of bases not matched to a gene: 9. The CDR3 runs 14 residues. DNA for the CDR3: TGCAGTGCATCCGGACTAGCGCAGAGAGATACGCAGTATTTT. Residues: CSASGLAQRDTQYF.

This clonotype showed up just a few times. The V and J genes are TRBV6-1 and TRBJ2-5; possible D gene TRBD1, 5 bases. Germline V lookup: CDR1 MNHNS, CDR2 SASEGT. The CDR3 contains 13 residues. The V gene lost 4 bases and the J gene lost 2 bases, with 8 bases spanning the gap. CDR3 region: CASSVQVQETQYF. CDR3 bases: TGTGCCAGCAGTGTACAGGTTCAAGAGACCCAGTACTTC.

CDR3 coding DNA: TGTGCCACCAGTGATTGGGGAGGAGGAGAGACCCAGTACTTC. Protein sequence: CATSDWGGGETQYF. This sequence joins TRBV24-1 and TRBJ2-5; TRBD2 is a possible D gene (6 bases). Trimming removed 2 bases at V and 4 bases at J, with 10 bases between. Germline V gives CDR1 KGHDR, CDR2 SFDVKD. This CDR3 contains 14 residues.

This clonotype was detected only a few times. V is TRBV4-2 and J is TRBJ1-6; 12 bases fit TRBD1. Germline V gives CDR1 LGHNA, CDR2 YNFKEQ. V trimming: 1 base; J trimming: 9 bases; junction bases outside the gene matches: 7. This CDR3 is built from 17 residues. The CDR3 coding sequence is TGTGCCAGCAGCCAAGGGGGGGACAGGGGGCTAGGTTCACCCCTCCACTTT. It specifies CASSQGGDRGLGSPLHF.

This clonotype occurred a few times. This chain joins TRBV12-3 or TRBV12-4 and TRBJ2-2; no firm D call. The germline V and J ends were trimmed by 2 bases and 0 bases, with 10 bases remaining between them. CDR3 size: 16 residues. The CDR3 loop is CASSLSGVSNTGELFF. The DNA of the CDR3 is TGTGCCAGCAGTTTAAGTGGGGTTTCGAACACCGGGGAGCTGTTTTTT.

A few counts support this clonotype. V and J are TRBV7-8 and TRBJ2-7; 7 bases map to TRBD2. Looked up from germline, CDR1 is SGHVS and CDR2 is FQNEAQ. V lost 4 bases and J lost 8; bases outside the gene matches: 20. There are 17 residues in the CDR3. The CDR3 DNA is TGTGCCAGCAGCTCTTCCCGACTAGCATCCTCACGAGGGAAGCAGTACTTC. Translation: CASSSSRLASSRGKQYF.

V and J are TRBV27 and TRBJ1-1, with TRBD1 matching over 9 bases. V gave up 1 base and J gave up 1 base; unmatched junction bases: 16. From germline, CDR1 is MNHEY and CDR2 SMNVEV (reference sequence). The CDR3 is 20 residues long. The CDR3 nucleotides read TGTGCCAGCAGTTTATTCGCCCTCGGGACAGGGATTAACGGGAACACTGAAGCTTTCTTT. Protein sequence: CASSLFALGTGINGNTEAFF.

This CDR3 reads CATSDLLEGNEQFF. The CDR3 bases are TGTGCCACCAGTGATCTCCTTGAAGGCAATGAGCAGTTCTTC. The chain combines TRBV24-1 with TRBJ2-1, with D unclear. Germline V gives CDR1 KGHDR, CDR2 SFDVKD. CDR3 size: 14 residues. Trimming removed 3 bases from V and 6 bases from J, with 11 bases in between.

The chain has TRBV6-2 or TRBV6-3 and TRBJ2-1; 10 nucleotides agree with TRBD2. Germline V lookup: CDR1 MNHEY, CDR2 SVGEGT. J gave up 3 bases and V 7 bases, and 18 bases lay outside the gene matches. The CDR3 has 19 amino acids. The CDR3 DNA reads as TGTGCCAGCACCACGGGGGGGGCTAGCGGGAGCAGATACTACAATGAGCAGTTCTTC. Translated, it gives CASTTGGASGSRYYNEQFF.

The rearrangement links TRBV25-1 to TRBJ2-1; perhaps TRBD1 as D (6 bases). The germline CDR1 and CDR2 sequences are MGHDK and SYGVNS. The CDR3 runs 15 residues. V lost 6 bases to trimming and J lost 3 bases, with 15 bases between them. The DNA of the CDR3 is TGTGCCAGCAGCGGCCAGGGGCCAAACTACAATGAGCAGTTCTTC. Protein sequence: CASSGQGPNYNEQFF.

This sequence joins TRBV28 and TRBJ1-1; tentative D call: TRBD1 (5 bases). The CDR3 consists of 12 residues. The germline V gene encodes CDR1 MDHEN and CDR2 SYDVKM. V shed 0 bases and J shed 7 bases, with 6 bases lying between them. The CDR3 spells CASSLWGLEAFF. In DNA, the CDR3 is TGTGCCAGCAGTTTATGGGGACTTGAAGCTTTCTTT.

This chain uses TRBV12-3 or TRBV12-4 with TRBJ2-1, with TRBD2 identical over 8 bases. Trimming removed 6 bases from V and 4 bases from J; junction bases left unmatched: 11. This CDR3 is 16 amino acids long. The CDR3 sequence is CASSPSTGGPYNEQFF. CDR3 in DNA: TGTGCCAGCAGCCCCTCTACGGGAGGGCCGTACAATGAGCAGTTCTTC.

This chain joins TRBV5-4 and TRBJ2-7, with TRBD2 identical over 9 bases. Germline assignment: CDR1 SGHNT and CDR2 YYREEE (reference sequence). The J segment lost 5 bases and the V segment lost 1 base, leaving 7 bases of the junction unmatched. The CDR3 is 15 residues long. CDR3 amino acids: CASSLRLAGLDEQYF. In DNA form, the CDR3 reads TGTGCCAGCAGCTTGCGGCTAGCGGGGTTGGACGAGCAGTACTTC.

The chain combines TRBV6-1 with TRBJ2-3; 10 bases are a match to TRBD1. J was trimmed by 5 bases and V by 5 bases; bases with no gene match: 16. Germline V gene sequence: CDR1 MNHNS, CDR2 SASEGT. The CDR3 is made up of 18 amino acids. The CDR3 region is CASSPIPTGTGEVDTQYF. The CDR3 DNA is TGTGCCAGCAGTCCGATCCCTACCGGGACAGGGGAAGTAGATACGCAGTATTTT.

V is TRBV29-1 and J is TRBJ1-1; no clear D. The V end was cut by 4 bases, the J end by 0 bases, with 9 bases between. The CDR3 spans 13 residues. Germline lookup yields CDR1 SQVTM and CDR2 ANQGSEA. CDR3 residues: CSVVPELNTEAFF. CDR3 DNA sequence: TGCAGCGTTGTTCCGGAACTGAACACTGAAGCTTTCTTT.

This clonotype was counted between two and nine times. The chain combines TRBV7-9 with TRBJ1-1; D unresolved. CDR3 length: 12 residues. The V end lost 4 bases, the J end lost 5 bases, and 8 bases lay between the germline ends. Per germline, CDR1 SEHNR and CDR2 FQNEAQ (reference sequence). CDR3 nucleotides: TGTGCCAGCAGCTCGCACGATACTGAAGCTTTCTTT. It is translated as CASSSHDTEAFF.

This clonotype was seen a handful of times. The V gene is TRBV7-8, the J gene TRBJ2-7; tentative D call: TRBD2 (6 bases). CDR1 SGHVS and CDR2 FQNEAQ come from the germline V gene. CDR3 length: 15 amino acids. Trimming shortened V by 6 bases and J by 0 bases, and 15 bases separated the two germline ends. The CDR3: CASSSRGSDSYEQYF. The CDR3 nucleotides are TGTGCCAGCAGTAGTCGGGGGAGCGACTCCTACGAGCAGTACTTC. Full variable domain (outside the CDR3, taken from reference TRBV7-8 and TRBJ2-7): GAGVSQSPRYKVAKRGQDVALRCDPISGHVSLFWYQQALGQGPEFLTYFQNEAQLDKSGLPSDRFFAERPEGSVSTLKIQRTQQEDSAVYLCASSSRGSDSYEQYFGPGTRLTVT.

The V and J genes are TRBV29-1 and TRBJ1-1; a weak D match, TRBD1 (6 bases). The CDR3 extends over 12 amino acids. CDR1 is SQVTM, CDR2 ANQGSEA, per germline. Trimming removed 6 bases at V and 1 base at J, with 9 bases between. This chain's CDR3 is CSVGHTNTEAFF. The CDR3 bases are TGCAGCGTGGGACACACGAACACTGAAGCTTTCTTT.